The present TCR beta chain was sequenced within a study of T-cell reconstitution after alpha-beta-depleted transplantation in children. This clonotype was counted between two and nine times. The target antigen is unknown. Study findings and constraints: Diversity and T-cell counts at one year after transplant derived mostly from new T cells.

The TCRbeta library was prepared with unique molecular identifiers. TCRdb re-called the PCR reads through MiXCR, storing one row per CDR3 protein. The data contain approximately 350,000 distinct CDR3 sequences, 16% of them seen just once; the ten biggest clones take up just over 40%. The CDR3 spans 11 residues. The germline V gene has CDR1 GTSNPN and CDR2 SVGIG (reference sequence). V lost 2 bases, J lost 3 bases, and 3 bases lay in between. The chain combines TRBV30 with TRBJ2-3; D not resolved. Specimen: PBMCs, mostly from graft donor cells, collected 360 days after TCRalphabeta/CD19-depleted stem cell transplant. The sequence came from a male patient between 2 and 10 years old who had a stem cell transplant for acute lymphoblastic leukemia, so the T cells may come from the graft donor. Here the CDR3 reads CAWSLTDTQYF. The CDR3 DNA follows: TGTGCCTGGAGTCTGACAGATACGCAGTATTTT.